This record covers a single T cell receptor (beta chain). The data belong to a study of T cell changes during pregnancy in multiple sclerosis. Profiled with immunoSEQ multiplex PCR; TCRdb holds only in-frame clones, not every one. The table shows approximately 51,000 clones, with approximately 93% occurring only once. This CDR3 contains 14 residues. The ends were cut back, 4 bases at V and 0 bases at J, with 10 bases in the middle. Germline V gene lookup returns CDR1 SGDLS and CDR2 YYNGEE. Sequences were derived from peripheral blood, sampled in the second trimester of pregnancy. This chain uses TRBV9 with TRBJ1-1; D is possibly TRBD1 (6 bases). The sequence was collected from a female donor with multiple sclerosis, enrolled in a pregnancy study. CDR3: CASSHREMNTEAFF. As DNA, the CDR3 is TGTGCCAGCAGCCACAGGGAGATGAACACTGAAGCTTTCTTT.